The sequence of this T cell receptor (beta chain) was determined in a study of response to subunit inactivated influenza vaccine. TCRdb processed the RT-PCR reads anew with MiXCR; each CDR3 protein has one entry. The profile shows some 540,000 distinct CDR3 sequences, roughly 25% of them singletons. Details on this clonotype: Antigen specificity is unknown.

The CDR3 is made up of 13 amino acids. Trimming removed 0 bases from V and 8 bases from J, with 11 bases in between. CDR1 and CDR2 (germline): SGHDT, YYEEEE. Study-level points and caveats: T cells newly recruited by each seasonal influenza vaccination are few, the authors suggested.

These data were likewise used in another study, on T cells expressing NK-cell markers. That source adds: TCR beta cDNA was generated via 5'RACE template switching incorporating UMIs. Researchers got TCR beta repertoires out of sorted CD3+CD56+NKG2C+, CD3+CD56+NKG2C- and CD3+CD56-NKG2C+ T cells. NKG2C+ dominant clonotypes from several donors made up about 1.0-8% of CD8+ T cells.

Sequencing used CD4+ T cells sorted from PBMCs, obtained about 11 days after vaccination. The clonotype was recovered from a middle-aged man who received an inactivated influenza vaccine. V is TRBV5-6 and J is TRBJ1-2; D unresolved. This CDR3 is CASSLDVGRGYTF. The CDR3 DNA sequence: TGTGCCAGCAGCTTGGATGTGGGTAGGGGCTACACCTTC.